A selection of T cell receptor beta chains follows, all from one sample in a study of shared clonotypes between healthy human individuals. TCRdb's table, derived via immunoSEQ multiplex PCR, lists solely in-frame clones and lacks some. The table lists roughly 550,000 clones, 95% to 96% of them singletons. Source material: naive CD8+ T cells sorted from blood. All receptors derive from a woman aged 30 to 39 in good health. Each CDR3 is given with its conserved first and last residue. A D gene is named only where the DNA matches it firmly. Clone size is shown for a subset of rows, as once, few, many or a class of expanded clone.

j_call cdr3_length d_call clone_size v_call cdr3_aa cdr3_nt
TRBJ1-1 13 - - TRBV19 CASVQTLNTEAFF TGTGCCAGCGTACAGACATTGAACACTGAAGCTTTCTTT
TRBJ2-2 17 TRBD2 - TRBV19 CASSKIAGGPYTGELFF TGTGCCAGTAGCAAAATAGCGGGAGGGCCCTACACCGGGGAGCTGTTTTTT
TRBJ2-1 14 - - TRBV27 CASSLVSSYNEQFF TGTGCCAGCAGTTTAGTCTCCTCCTACAATGAGCAGTTCTTC
TRBJ2-3 16 TRBD2 - TRBV5-1 CASSLGVAGSTDTQYF TGCGCCAGCAGCCTTGGTGTAGCGGGGAGCACAGATACGCAGTATTTT
TRBJ2-7 15 - - TRBV4-1 CASSQLFTSTYEQYF TGCGCCAGCAGCCAGTTATTTACTAGCACCTACGAGCAGTACTTC
TRBJ2-7 17 - - TRBV2 CASTTYTGTLRRSEQYF TGTGCCAGCACTACCTACACCGGGACCCTACGTCGTAGCGAGCAGTACTTC
TRBJ2-6 15 - - TRBV6-5 CASSYGGSGANVLTF TGTGCCAGCAGTTATGGTGGCTCTGGGGCCAACGTCCTGACTTTC
TRBJ2-7 13 TRBD2 - TRBV5-1 CASGLADPYEQYF TGCGCCAGCGGCCTAGCGGATCCCTACGAGCAGTACTTC
TRBJ2-7 14 TRBD2 - TRBV6-6 CASSTAGTPYEQYF TGTGCCAGCAGTACAGCGGGGACCCCCTACGAGCAGTACTTC
TRBJ2-2 13 - - TRBV7-3 CASSWLDTGELFF TGTGCCAGCAGCTGGCTGGACACCGGGGAGCTGTTTTTT
TRBJ2-5 18 - - TRBV7-9 CASSLVTGDSGAGETQYF TGTGCCAGCAGCTTAGTAACAGGGGATAGCGGTGCGGGAGAGACCCAGTACTTC
TRBJ2-7 12 - - TRBV11-2 CASSPGGYEQYF TGTGCCAGCAGCCCCGGTGGTTACGAGCAGTACTTC
TRBJ2-5 14 - - TRBV7-9 CASSPRQGGETQYF TGTGCCAGCAGCCCCCGACAGGGAGGAGAGACCCAGTACTTC
TRBJ1-1 17 TRBD1 once TRBV5-6 CASSPAGTGGTNTEAFF TGTGCCAGCAGCCCCGCCGGGACAGGGGGGACGAACACTGAAGCTTTCTTT
TRBJ1-2 14 TRBD1 - TRBV27 CASRAGGGSGGYTF TGTGCCAGCCGGGCAGGGGGCGGTTCCGGTGGCTACACCTTC
TRBJ2-7 14 - - TRBV28 CASSLPGAPYEQYF TGTGCCAGCAGTTTACCGGGAGCCCCCTACGAGCAGTACTTC
TRBJ2-1 14 - - TRBV19 CASTEPSSYNEQFF TGTGCCAGTACGGAGCCGAGCTCCTACAATGAGCAGTTCTTC
TRBJ2-1 16 - once TRBV30 CAWSVLSEGADNEQFF TGTGCCTGGAGTGTCCTCTCCGAGGGCGCCGACAATGAGCAGTTCTTC
TRBJ2-7 15 TRBD2 - TRBV27 CASSLSSGGSYEQYF TGTGCCAGCAGTTTGTCTAGCGGGGGCTCCTACGAGCAGTACTTC
TRBJ2-1 14 - - TRBV7-3 CASSLLGEMEEQFF TGTGCCAGCAGCTTGCTGGGGGAAATGGAGGAGCAGTTCTTC
TRBJ2-7 16 - - TRBV5-1 CASSSGENLAFHEQYF TGCGCCAGCAGCTCCGGAGAAAACCTAGCGTTCCACGAGCAGTACTTC
TRBJ1-2 14 TRBD1 - TRBV5-4 CASSFSTGVGGYTF TGTGCCAGCAGCTTTAGTACAGGGGTAGGAGGCTACACCTTC
TRBJ2-3 15 - - TRBV28 CASIMGSASTDTQYF TGTGCCAGCATAATGGGGTCGGCTAGCACAGATACGCAGTATTTT
TRBJ2-2 16 TRBD1 - TRBV19 CASSTLTGGGTGELFF TGTGCCAGTAGTACCCTAACAGGGGGAGGTACCGGGGAGCTGTTTTTT
TRBJ1-1 11 - few TRBV28 CASNLGTEAFF TGTGCCAGCAATTTAGGAACTGAAGCTTTCTTT
TRBJ2-1 12 - once TRBV21-1 CASSRTPNEQFF TGTGCCAGCAGTCGGACGCCCAATGAGCAGTTCTTC
TRBJ2-2 14 - - TRBV5-8 CASSRQMNTGELFF TGTGCCAGCAGCCGACAGATGAACACCGGGGAGCTGTTTTTT
TRBJ1-2 14 - - TRBV25-1 CASLTGPPNYGYTF TGTGCCAGCTTGACAGGTCCCCCGAACTATGGCTACACCTTC
TRBJ2-7 14 - once TRBV27 CASSFGAGGYEQYF TGTGCCAGCAGTTTTGGGGCCGGTGGCTACGAGCAGTACTTC
TRBJ1-1 15 TRBD1 - TRBV13 CASSSTGTVNTEAFF TGTGCCAGCAGCTCCACCGGGACAGTGAACACTGAAGCTTTCTTT
TRBJ1-1 13 - - TRBV7-3 CASSPGGIAEAFF TGTGCCAGCAGCCCGGGGGGGATCGCTGAAGCTTTCTTT
TRBJ2-7 16 - - TRBV25-1 CASSANPPSLSYEQYF TGTGCCAGCAGTGCGAATCCACCCTCACTCTCGTACGAGCAGTACTTC
TRBJ2-2 17 TRBD2 - TRBV7-9 CASSPGPAGALAGELFF TGTGCCAGCAGCCCCGGTCCCGCGGGAGCTCTGGCCGGGGAGCTGTTTTTT
TRBJ2-7 15 - - TRBV11-2 CASSLATSEVYEQYF TGTGCCAGCAGCTTAGCAACTAGTGAGGTCTACGAGCAGTACTTC
TRBJ1-2 12 - - TRBV19 CASEDSYYGYTF TGTGCCAGTGAGGACAGTTACTATGGCTACACCTTC